The present T cell receptor beta chain was sequenced within a study of blood T cell repertoires in COVID-19. As for the study in general: From the United States, Italy and Spain came samples of acute and convalescent COVID-19. From T cells, B-cell-depleted T cells, or PBMCs came the material, which was cDNA or gDNA.

The germline V gene encodes CDR1 MNHNY and CDR2 SVGAGI (reference sequence). The V gene end was trimmed by 2 bases and the J gene end by 5 bases; junction bases not matched to a gene: 5. CDR3 length: 14 amino acids. Under the authors' procedure: Amplification from reference gene primers served as the basis for estimated nucleated cell counts. Using immunoSEQ multiplex PCR, the repertoire was profiled, and TCRdb retains in-frame clones only, with some absent. V, J and clone size were drawn from that table, and D and trimming were deduced from the DNA. The data contain roughly 300,000 clones, about 82% of them seen just once; the ten biggest clones take up 1.5% to 2%.

This chain uses TRBV6-6 with TRBJ2-7; TRBD1 matches 8 bases. Source material: peripheral blood. This sequence was found in a woman in her forties or fifties with acute or convalescent COVID-19. The CDR3 loop reads CASSYRTGSHEQYF. The CDR3 DNA is TGTGCCAGCAGTTACCGGACAGGGAGCCACGAGCAGTACTTC.